The 3 T cell receptor beta chains given below trace back to one sample, sequenced in a study of radiotherapy plus CTLA-4 blockade in lung cancer. Generated by immunoSEQ multiplex PCR, the TCRdb table keeps only in-frame clones and is missing some. The repertoire holds 75,000 to 100,000 clones, with about four fifths as singletons. Material: peripheral blood, obtained from a patient treated with radiotherapy plus ipilimumab. Receptors were obtained from a human donor with non-small cell lung cancer who had a partial response to radiotherapy plus ipilimumab. Some clones in this sample may be carry-over from other donors' samples.

The chain is built from TRBV7-9 and TRBJ1-1; 7 nucleotides align to TRBD1. From germline, CDR1 is SEHNR and CDR2 FQNEAQ (reference sequence). V shed 1 base, J shed 2 bases, and the junction held 4 bases outside the gene matches. This CDR3 contains 15 residues. The CDR3 is CASSLEGQRNTEAFF. The CDR3, as DNA: TGTGCCAGCAGCTTAGAGGGACAGAGAAACACTGAAGCTTTCTTT.

This chain joins TRBV5-1 and TRBJ1-1; tentative D call: TRBD1 (6 bases). Germline CDR1 SGHRS, CDR2 YFSETQ. The CDR3 loop spans 15 amino acids. V gave up 5 bases and J gave up 0 bases, with 14 bases separating them. The DNA for the CDR3 is TGCGCCAGCAGGGGGGCAGTTACCATGAACACTGAAGCTTTCTTT. Translating gives CASRGAVTMNTEAFF.

This clone was seen a few times. The CDR3 sequence is CASSQGGRGRNQPQHF. The CDR3 DNA reads as TGCGCCAGCAGCCAAGGGGGCAGGGGTCGAAATCAGCCCCAGCATTTT. The chain couples TRBV4-3 to TRBJ1-5; D is perhaps TRBD1 (6 bases). Trimming stripped 1 base from V and 4 bases from J, with 14 bases between. The CDR3 loop spans 16 amino acids. From germline, CDR1 is LGHNA and CDR2 YSLEER.